These 23 T cell receptor beta chains were sequenced from one sample in a study of T cell responses to AZD1222 COVID-19 vaccine. The assay was immunoSEQ multiplex PCR, and TCRdb's table has in-frame clones only and misses some. Found here are 150,000 to 200,000 clones, around 86% of them singletons; the top ten hold 2.5% to 3%. The sample here was peripheral blood, taken on day 0 of MenACWY control vaccination. These receptors all come from an adult in good health.

The J gene is TRBJ2-1, the V gene TRBV9; D is unresolved. The CDR3 covers 13 residues. V lost 0 bases, J lost 4 bases, and 5 bases lay in between. CDR1 and CDR2 (germline): SGDLS, YYNGEE. CDR3 sequence: CASSVDLYNEQFF. The CDR3 coding sequence is TGTGCCAGCAGCGTAGATCTGTACAATGAGCAGTTCTTC.

The chain joins TRBV5-1 to TRBJ1-6; 9 bases are shared with TRBD1. CDR1 and CDR2 (germline): SGHRS, YFSETQ. V lost 0 bases, J lost 10 bases, and 8 bases stayed unmatched. The CDR3 is made up of 16 amino acids. CDR3 nucleotide sequence: TGCGCCAGCAGCTTGGTCTCAGGGACAGGGAGCTCACCCCTCCACTTT. It is translated as CASSLVSGTGSSPLHF.

The V gene is TRBV14, the J gene TRBJ1-2, with D possibly being TRBD1 (5 bases). Germline loops: CDR1 SGHDN, CDR2 FVKESK. The length of the CDR3 is 15 residues. Trimming removed 0 bases at V and 4 bases at J, with 12 bases between. The CDR3 DNA sequence: TGTGCCAGCAGCCAAGATCCAGGGTGGGCCTATGGCTACACCTTC. Its protein is CASSQDPGWAYGYTF.

The chain combines TRBV30 with TRBJ1-5; 8 bases fit TRBD1. After removal of 2 bases from V and 7 bases from J, the junction contained 13 bases not matched to a gene. CDR3 length: 16 residues. Per germline, CDR1 GTSNPN and CDR2 SVGIG (reference sequence). The CDR3 DNA follows: TGTGCCTGGAGTTTTGGGTCAGGGGGCGCCGGACAGCCCCAGCATTTT. Protein: CAWSFGSGGAGQPQHF.

The chain is built from TRBV27 and TRBJ2-3; 7 bases fit TRBD2. This CDR3 is built from 16 residues. J was trimmed by 2 bases and V by 5 bases; bases with no gene match: 10. Germline V CDR1 and CDR2: MNHEY, SMNVEV (reference sequence). This chain's CDR3 is CASSPLAGLITDTQYF. DNA of the CDR3: TGTGCCAGCAGTCCCTTAGCGGGCCTGATCACAGATACGCAGTATTTT.

This chain links TRBV12-3 or TRBV12-4 with TRBJ1-1; 8 bases map to TRBD1. The CDR3 is made up of 13 amino acids. The J segment lost 4 bases and the V segment lost 5 bases, leaving 3 bases of the junction unmatched. The CDR3 spells CASSDTGGTEAFF. The CDR3 coding sequence is TGTGCCAGCAGTGACACAGGGGGCACTGAAGCTTTCTTT.

The chain recombines TRBV4-2 with TRBJ2-1, with a weak D call TRBD2 (7 bases). The germline V gene encodes CDR1 LGHNA and CDR2 YNFKEQ. V gave up 0 bases and J gave up 2 bases, with 14 bases separating them. CDR3 length: 17 residues. The CDR3 DNA follows: TGTGCCAGCAGCCAAGATTTCGGGGGGCCCCCCTACAATGAGCAGTTCTTC. Residues: CASSQDFGGPPYNEQFF.

The chain uses TRBV5-4 and TRBJ2-3; perhaps TRBD2 as D (6 bases). Germline lookup yields CDR1 SGHNT and CDR2 YYREEE (reference sequence). There are 14 residues in the CDR3. V lost 0 bases and J lost 4, with 9 bases in between. CDR3 in DNA: TGTGCCAGCAGCTTGGCGGGAGTTGCAGATACGCAGTATTTT. Amino acids: CASSLAGVADTQYF. The full variable domain, completed using reference TRBV5-4 and TRBJ2-3, is ETGVTQSPTHLIKTRGQQVTLRCSSQSGHNTVSWYQQALGQGPQFIFQYYREEENGRGNFPPRFSGLQFPNYSSELNVNALELDDSALYLCASSLAGVADTQYFGPGTRLTVL.

The genes are TRBV28 and TRBJ2-3; possibly TRBD1 for D (5 bases). V lost 6 bases to trimming and J lost 0 bases, with 7 bases between them. The CDR3 length is 13 residues. Germline lookup yields CDR1 MDHEN and CDR2 SYDVKM. The CDR3 protein is CASRTASTDTQYF. The CDR3, as DNA: TGTGCCAGCAGGACAGCCAGCACAGATACGCAGTATTTT.

The CDR3 is CASRLTSGAGLTGELFF. The CDR3 DNA sequence: TGCGCCAGCAGGTTGACTAGCGGAGCAGGGCTCACCGGGGAGCTGTTTTTT. V gene TRBV5-1 combines with J gene TRBJ2-2, with 9 positions matching TRBD2. The V segment lost 5 bases and the J segment 4 bases; nucleotides outside the gene matches: 12. Germline-derived CDR1 and CDR2 are SGHRS and YFSETQ. The CDR3 is 17 residues long.

V usage is TRBV7-2 and J usage is TRBJ2-1; D is unclear. Trimming took 1 base from V and 5 from J, leaving 9 bases between them. Germline V gene sequence: CDR1 SGHTA, CDR2 FQGNSA. The CDR3 is 14 amino acids. The CDR3 nucleotides read TGTGCCAGCAGCTTAGTGGGCACAAACAATGAGCAGTTCTTC. This gives the protein CASSLVGTNNEQFF.

The DNA of the CDR3 is TGTGCCAGCAGTTTACCCCTGGGGGACGACTATGGCTACACCTTC. This gives the protein CASSLPLGDDYGYTF. J is TRBJ1-2 and V is TRBV28; TRBD1 is a possible D gene (5 bases). This CDR3 comprises 15 residues. V was pared by 2 bases and J by 3 bases, with 13 bases between. Germline CDR1 reads MDHEN; CDR2 reads SYDVKM.

As DNA, the CDR3 is TGTGCCAGCAGTTACGTCGTGGGCCAGAACGAAAAACTGTTTTTT. It encodes CASSYVVGQNEKLFF. The gene calls are TRBV6-5 and TRBJ1-4; D gene unclear. In germline, CDR1 is MNHEY, CDR2 SVGAGI. This CDR3 is built from 15 residues. Between the trimmed V and J ends, which lost 2 bases and 8 bases, there was a span of 15 bases.

In this sample, this clone turned up once. This rearrangement joins TRBV5-1 to TRBJ1-1, with 7 bases matching TRBD1. From germline, CDR1 is SGHRS and CDR2 YFSETQ. The length of the CDR3 is 13 residues. The ends lost 7 bases at V and 1 base at J; junction bases unmatched: 4. CDR3 protein: CASAGQTNTEAFF. The CDR3 DNA reads TGCGCCAGCGCGGGACAGACGAACACTGAAGCTTTCTTT. Full variable domain (rest looked up from reference TRBV5-1 and TRBJ1-1): KAGVTQTPRYLIKTRGQQVTLSCSPISGHRSVSWYQQTPGQGLQFLFEYFSETQRNKGNFPGRFSGRQFSNSRSEMNVSTLELGDSALYLCASAGQTNTEAFFGQGTRLTVV.

This clone is a singleton in its sample. The chain is built from TRBV7-2 and TRBJ2-5; 11 nucleotides agree with TRBD2. V gave up 5 bases and J gave up 4 bases; unmatched junction bases: 9. Per the germline V gene, CDR1 is SGHTA and CDR2 is FQGNSA. The CDR3 totals 16 residues. The CDR3 DNA follows: TGTGCCAGCAGCCCACTAGGACTAGCGGGCCGAGAGACCCAGTACTTC. This sequence encodes CASSPLGLAGRETQYF.

This clone has only one observation. This sequence joins TRBV5-1 and TRBJ2-3; D is possibly TRBD2 (5 bases). The CDR3 is 13 amino acids. The germline CDR1 and CDR2 sequences are SGHRS and YFSETQ. Trimming stripped 0 bases from V and 8 bases from J, with 10 bases between. CDR3 in amino acids: CASSLAGEGTQYF. CDR3 bases: TGCGCCAGCAGCTTGGCAGGAGAGGGTACGCAGTATTTT.

The genes are TRBV28 and TRBJ1-6; 7 nucleotides align to TRBD1. Germline V CDR1 and CDR2: MDHEN, SYDVKM. The CDR3 runs to 16 residues. The J segment lost 5 bases and the V segment lost 6 bases, leaving 10 bases of the junction unmatched. CDR3 bases: TGTGCCAGCAGCCTCTACAGGGGAAGCGATAATTCACCCCTCCACTTT. This codes for CASSLYRGSDNSPLHF.

This clone has a single count. The V call is TRBV5-1, the J call TRBJ1-1; D not certain. CDR3 length: 16 residues. Per the germline V gene, CDR1 is SGHRS and CDR2 is YFSETQ. V shed 0 bases and J shed 2 bases, with 14 bases lying between them. This CDR3 reads CASSLAVHRTNTEAFF. As DNA, the CDR3 is TGCGCCAGCAGCTTGGCGGTCCACAGAACCAACACTGAAGCTTTCTTT.

V gene TRBV10-3 combines with J gene TRBJ1-5, with D unresolved. V lost 0 bases to trimming and J lost 3 bases, with 12 bases between them. The CDR3 sequence is 16 residues long. In germline, CDR1 is ENHRY, CDR2 SYGVKD. DNA for the CDR3: TGTGCCATCAGTGAGTCTAGCGCAGGAGCCAATCAGCCCCAGCATTTT. This sequence encodes CAISESSAGANQPQHF.

The chain combines TRBV11-3 with TRBJ2-3, with 10 bases lining up with TRBD2. The CDR3 has 17 residues. Germline V lookup: CDR1 SGHNT, CDR2 YENEEA. V lost 0 bases, J lost 3 bases, and 6 bases stayed unmatched. Here the CDR3 reads CASSLEVASGSTDTQYF. CDR3 DNA: TGTGCCAGCAGCTTAGAGGTGGCTAGCGGGAGTACAGATACGCAGTATTTT.

V gene TRBV5-4 combines with J gene TRBJ1-1, with 7 bases lining up with TRBD1. Trimming removed 4 bases from V and 0 bases from J; junction bases left unmatched: 3. CDR3 length: 14 amino acids. The V gene's germline CDR1 is SGHNT and CDR2 YYREEE (reference sequence). As DNA, the CDR3 is TGTGCCAGCAGCCCAGGGGGGCTGAACACTGAAGCTTTCTTT. This sequence encodes CASSPGGLNTEAFF.

This clone was found once. This chain joins TRBV4-2 and TRBJ1-2; D is unclear. Germline CDR1 LGHNA, CDR2 YNFKEQ. V was trimmed by 0 bases and J by 6 bases, leaving 14 bases between them. The CDR3 is 15 amino acids. The CDR3 spells CASSQDILREDGYTF. DNA for the CDR3: TGTGCCAGCAGCCAAGATATTTTAAGGGAGGATGGCTACACCTTC.

As DNA, the CDR3 is TGTGCCAGCAGCCCACCATACAGGGATGGGTTCTACAATGAGCAGTTCTTC. Translation gives CASSPPYRDGFYNEQFF. The V call is TRBV7-8, the J call TRBJ2-1; maybe TRBD1 (6 bases). CDR1 and CDR2 from the germline V gene are SGHVS and FQNEAQ. The CDR3 spans 17 residues. V lost 5 bases and J lost 3, with 20 bases in between.